This TCR beta chain was recovered during a study of blood T cell repertoires in COVID-19 (dated by TCRdb to 2018 to 2020). Regarding the research as a whole: Collaborator samples came from the United States, Italy and Spain and covered acute and convalescent phases of COVID-19. The material from the prospective study consisted of cDNA or gDNA derived from T cells, B-cell-depleted T cells, or PBMCs. Subjects who had been exposed to COVID-19, were actively infected with it, or had recovered from it provided the deeply sampled blood TCRbeta repertoires that made up the dataset. A freely available public database, intended as a resource for researchers studying the immune response to SARS-CoV-2, is where the repertoires were released. Samples were obtained from the ongoing ImmuneRACE study (first 160 participants) and from roughly 1,300 subjects provided by 6 global collaborators. The sample metadata nearly always contained a de-identified subject ID, COVID-19 status, age in years and sex. HLA class I and class II types, where available, came from metadata supplied by the sample provider rather than from assay-based typing. The full study reports these points: The quantity of clinical and demographic metadata differed by source and by participant and was supplied without curation.

Turning to this clone: Its target antigen remains unknown. No qualities accompany the bases; no much larger clone lies one base away.

TCRbeta CDR3 regions were amplified from genomic DNA using the immunoSEQ Assay, a bias-controlled multiplex PCR. The authors' analysis ran thus. Within the assay, amplification of reference gene primers was used to estimate how many nucleated cells each sample contained. Sequence reads were collapsed and filtered to measure the absolute abundance of every unique TCRbeta CDR3 rearrangement. For each sample, productive Simpson clonality was calculated by taking the square root of Simpson's diversity index across productive rearrangements. TCRdb provides this immuneACCESS table in a form limited to in-frame rearrangements. Some clones are lacking; in checked studies, under half of them reflect an unresolved V gene, and why the rest are absent is not known. Clonal size and the V and J genes are those of that table, whereas D and trimming came from the DNA. The sample table contains about 80,000 clones; only one count was recorded for roughly four fifths of them. Of the sample, about a fifth is held by the ten largest clones.

Reading from cysteine to phenylalanine, the CDR3 counts 15 amino acids. Solely the CDR3 DNA is kept, with 45 bases framed from the first base. Looking up the germline V gene (reference sequence) yields CDR1 LGHDT and CDR2 YNNKEL. Trimming removed 4 bases from V and 1 base from J, leaving 13 bases between the germline ends. Collaborating institutions collected whole blood in K2EDTA tubes following their own protocols. For TCRbeta analysis, collaborator samples were shipped as frozen whole blood, as isolated PBMCs, or as DNA extracted from either sample type. Sequencing was carried out using peripheral blood. This TCR was sampled from a human donor in a cohort sampled during active COVID-19. In this chain, TRBV3-1 (or the pseudogene TRBV3-2) is recombined with TRBJ1-1, with TRBD1 tentatively as D gene (6 bases match). The nucleotides read TGTGCCAGCAGCCCCCAGGGGAGATCGAACACTGAAGCTTTCTTT. This encodes CASSPQGRSNTEAFF.